Listed below are T cell receptor beta chains from one sample, sequenced in a study of blood T cell repertoires in COVID-19. Clones were sequenced by immunoSEQ multiplex PCR, and TCRdb holds only the in-frame ones, with some missing. This sample yields around 150,000 clones, of which approximately 92% are seen a single time; 4.8% belongs to the top ten. Sequencing used peripheral blood. The receptors originated from a man under 40 with COVID-19, enrolled during active disease. Both conserved end residues are part of each CDR3. The D gene is left open where the match is weak. Expanded clones are given a class, and other clones once, few, many or no size at all.

v_gene: TRBV27
abundance: .
d_gene: TRBD2
j_gene: TRBJ2-2
CDR3nt: TGTGCCAGCAACAGACTAGCGACGAACACCGGGGAGCTGTTTTTT
CDR3aa: CASNRLATNTGELFF

v_gene: TRBV18
abundance: once
d_gene: TRBD1
j_gene: TRBJ1-1
CDR3nt: TGTGCCAGCTCACCCCTACAGGGGACAAACACTGAAGCTTTCTTT
CDR3aa: CASSPLQGTNTEAFF

v_gene: TRBV20-1
abundance: .
d_gene: TRBD2
j_gene: TRBJ2-1
CDR3nt: TGCAGTGCTAGTCCAGCGGGAATCGGCAATGAGCAGTTCTTC
CDR3aa: CSASPAGIGNEQFF

v_gene: TRBV28
abundance: .
d_gene: TRBD2
j_gene: TRBJ2-2
CDR3nt: TGTGCCAGCACCCCAGGACTAGCGGGGACCGGGGAGCTGTTTTTT
CDR3aa: CASTPGLAGTGELFF

v_gene: TRBV15
abundance: .
d_gene: .
j_gene: TRBJ1-2
CDR3nt: TGTGCCACCAGCTGGACAGTCACTCCTAACTATGGCTACACCTTC
CDR3aa: CATSWTVTPNYGYTF

v_gene: TRBV19
abundance: .
d_gene: .
j_gene: TRBJ2-2
CDR3nt: TGTGCCAGTACCATTCCGTGGAGGACCGGGGAGCTGTTTTTT
CDR3aa: CASTIPWRTGELFF

v_gene: TRBV6-5
abundance: .
d_gene: TRBD2
j_gene: TRBJ2-3
CDR3nt: TGTGCCAGCAGTTATCGAGGGAGGGCCATAACAGATACGCAGTATTTT
CDR3aa: CASSYRGRAITDTQYF

v_gene: TRBV19
abundance: .
d_gene: TRBD1
j_gene: TRBJ1-1
CDR3nt: TGTGCCAGTAGTCCGACAGGGTACGGCACTGAAGCTTTCTTT
CDR3aa: CASSPTGYGTEAFF

v_gene: TRBV9
abundance: .
d_gene: .
j_gene: TRBJ1-4
CDR3nt: TGTGCCAGCAGCGCAACCTCGCCCGCAGGGTGGGGTGAAAAACTGTTTTTT
CDR3aa: CASSATSPAGWGEKLFF

v_gene: TRBV29-1
abundance: few
d_gene: TRBD1
j_gene: TRBJ1-3
CDR3nt: TGCAGCGTTCGCGGGACAGGGGGAAACACCATATATTTT
CDR3aa: CSVRGTGGNTIYF

v_gene: TRBV7-2
abundance: .
d_gene: .
j_gene: TRBJ2-7
CDR3nt: TGTGCCAGCAGCCTCGTCCGAGGAGAATCCTACGAGCAGTACTTC
CDR3aa: CASSLVRGESYEQYF

v_gene: TRBV19
abundance: .
d_gene: TRBD1
j_gene: TRBJ2-7
CDR3nt: TGTGCCAGTGCCGCCCTCCTGTTTATGGGACAGTGGAACTACGAGCAGTACTTC
CDR3aa: CASAALLFMGQWNYEQYF

v_gene: TRBV28
abundance: .
d_gene: .
j_gene: TRBJ2-6
CDR3nt: TGTGCCAGCAGTCGGCAGGGCGCTGGGGCCAACGTCCTGACTTTC
CDR3aa: CASSRQGAGANVLTF

v_gene: TRBV27
abundance: .
d_gene: .
j_gene: TRBJ2-2
CDR3nt: TGTGCCAGCAGTCCCCGGTCTACCGGGGAGCTGTTTTTT
CDR3aa: CASSPRSTGELFF

v_gene: TRBV7-9
abundance: .
d_gene: TRBD1
j_gene: TRBJ1-1
CDR3nt: TGTGCCAGCAGCTTAGCTTTGACAGGGGTGACTGAAGCTTTCTTT
CDR3aa: CASSLALTGVTEAFF

v_gene: TRBV5-1
abundance: .
d_gene: TRBD1
j_gene: TRBJ1-2
CDR3nt: TGCGCCAGCAGCAAAGCCGGGACAGGATCCTATGGCTACACCTTC
CDR3aa: CASSKAGTGSYGYTF

v_gene: TRBV19
abundance: .
d_gene: .
j_gene: TRBJ2-2
CDR3nt: TGTGCCAGTAGTAAGGACAGCCTCACCGGGGAGCTGTTTTTT
CDR3aa: CASSKDSLTGELFF

v_gene: TRBV7-8
abundance: .
d_gene: .
j_gene: TRBJ1-6
CDR3nt: TGTGCCAGCAGCTCAGAGGGGGGGGCCTTAGGTTCACCCCTCCACTTT
CDR3aa: CASSSEGGALGSPLHF

v_gene: TRBV9
abundance: .
d_gene: .
j_gene: TRBJ2-5
CDR3nt: TGTGCCAGCAGCGTAGCTCAGGGGTTGCAAGAGACCCAGTACTTC
CDR3aa: CASSVAQGLQETQYF

v_gene: TRBV29-1
abundance: .
d_gene: TRBD2
j_gene: TRBJ2-2
CDR3nt: TGCAGCGTTTCCCTAGCGGGAGGGCAAACCGGGGAGCTGTTTTTT
CDR3aa: CSVSLAGGQTGELFF

v_gene: TRBV27
abundance: .
d_gene: .
j_gene: TRBJ2-5
CDR3nt: TGTGCCAGCAGTCAGAGGTTTTTGGAGACCCAGTACTTC
CDR3aa: CASSQRFLETQYF

v_gene: TRBV11-2
abundance: .
d_gene: TRBD1
j_gene: TRBJ1-5
CDR3nt: TGTGCCAGCAGCCAAACAGGGGAGGCCAATCAGCCCCAGCATTTT
CDR3aa: CASSQTGEANQPQHF

v_gene: TRBV5-1
abundance: once
d_gene: TRBD2
j_gene: TRBJ2-3
CDR3nt: TGCGCCAGCAGCTTGACGATTCGGACTAGCGGGGGCACAGATACGCAGTATTTT
CDR3aa: CASSLTIRTSGGTDTQYF

v_gene: TRBV19
abundance: .
d_gene: .
j_gene: TRBJ2-1
CDR3nt: TGTGCCAGTAGTATAATCCAGGGTAATGAGCAGTTCTTC
CDR3aa: CASSIIQGNEQFF

v_gene: TRBV27
abundance: .
d_gene: TRBD2
j_gene: TRBJ2-7
CDR3nt: TGTGCCAGCAGCCCCCTCCAACTAGCGGGAGCCTACGAGCAGTACTTC
CDR3aa: CASSPLQLAGAYEQYF

v_gene: TRBV12-5
abundance: .
d_gene: .
j_gene: TRBJ2-3
CDR3nt: TGTGCTAGTGCCCCAGAGGACTTTTCCGTGAGAGATACGCAGTATTTT
CDR3aa: CASAPEDFSVRDTQYF

v_gene: TRBV7-9
abundance: .
d_gene: TRBD1
j_gene: TRBJ1-4
CDR3nt: TGTGCCAGCAGCCTCCTCACAGGGGTCCGGGAAAAACTGTTTTTT
CDR3aa: CASSLLTGVREKLFF

v_gene: TRBV7-9
abundance: .
d_gene: TRBD1
j_gene: TRBJ2-7
CDR3nt: TGTGCCAGCAGCCGGACAGGGGGTACATCCTACGAGCAGTACTTC
CDR3aa: CASSRTGGTSYEQYF